These T cell receptor beta chains were read from a single sample in a study of T-cell memory formation after mild COVID-19. MiXCR, applied by TCRdb to the 5' RACE reads, yields one record per CDR3 protein. The sample consists of around 200,000 distinct CDR3 sequences, 25% to 35% of them appearing once. The sequenced sample consisted of PBMCs or a T cell subset sorted from them (not recorded which). The source of these receptors is an adult woman who had mild COVID-19 (a few samples of this study predate the infection). Cell type and time point are not known. The CDR3 runs from the conserved cysteine through the conserved F or W. A D gene is named only where the DNA matches it firmly. Clone size is not always given. Where it is, it says once, few, many or a class for expanded clones.

j_call d_call clone_size v_call cdr3_nt cdr3_aa
TRBJ1-1 - - TRBV3-1 TGTGCCAGCAGCCAAGTCCCAGGGGCCAACACTGAAGCTTTCTTT CASSQVPGANTEAFF
TRBJ2-3 - - TRBV27 TGTGCCAGTGGAGCCGGGCCTAGCACAGATACGCAGTATTTT CASGAGPSTDTQYF
TRBJ2-7 TRBD1 few TRBV12-3/TRBV12-4 TGTGCCAGCAGGAGGGCAGGGGGCATCTACGAGCAGTACTTC CASRRAGGIYEQYF
TRBJ2-6 - - TRBV12-3/TRBV12-4 TGTGCCAGCAGTTTTGACATCCTCTCTGGGGCCAACGTCCTGACTTTC CASSFDILSGANVLTF
TRBJ2-2 TRBD2 - TRBV12-3/TRBV12-4 TGTGCCATTACAGGGGCTAGCGGGGCACTGAACACCGGGGAGCTGTTTTTT CAITGASGALNTGELFF
TRBJ2-1 TRBD2 once TRBV27 TGTGCCAGCAGGCTAGCGGGAGGGTCGACCTACAATGAGCAGTTCTTC CASRLAGGSTYNEQFF
TRBJ2-2 TRBD1 few TRBV24-1 TGTGCCACCAGTGAACCCTTCGGGACAGGGGAGGCCGGGGAGCTGTTTTTT CATSEPFGTGEAGELFF
TRBJ2-3 TRBD1 - TRBV12-3/TRBV12-4 TGTGCCAGCAGTTTAGACAGGGGCGCAGATACGCAGTATTTT CASSLDRGADTQYF
TRBJ1-1 - - TRBV7-2 TGTGCCAGCAGCCTCGCCCGGGGGGCGGGCACTGAAGCTTTCTTT CASSLARGAGTEAFF
TRBJ2-5 - many TRBV7-9 TGTGCCAGCAGCTTAGCGCGGTCGGTAGCGGAGACCCAGTACTTC CASSLARSVAETQYF
TRBJ2-2 - few TRBV2 TGTGCCAGCAGTGACTGGACTCGAACGACGAACACCGGGGAGCTGTTTTTT CASSDWTRTTNTGELFF
TRBJ2-5 TRBD2 - TRBV3-1 TGTGCCAGCAGCCCTTTGGGTCTTAAACTAGCGGCGGGCGGGACCCAGTACTTC CASSPLGLKLAAGGTQYF
TRBJ2-7 - - TRBV4-1 TGCGCCAGCAGCTCGCAGTACGGCGAGCAGTACTTC CASSSQYGEQYF
TRBJ2-7 TRBD1 few TRBV20-1 TGCAGTGCTAGAGAGGGACAGTCCAGCTCCTACGAGCAGTACTTC CSAREGQSSSYEQYF
TRBJ1-1 - - TRBV7-9 TGTGCCAGCAGCTCTCTAAGGTGGACTGAAGCTTTCTTT CASSSLRWTEAFF
TRBJ2-7 - - TRBV6-5 TGTGCCAGCAGTTACGCTTCGAGGGAGTTGTTATACGAGCAGTACTTC CASSYASRELLYEQYF
TRBJ2-3 - few TRBV18 TGTGCCAGCTCAACCCAGAGCACAGATACGCAGTATTTT CASSTQSTDTQYF
TRBJ2-3 TRBD1 - TRBV7-8 TGTGCCAGCAGCCCCCAGACAGGGGGGGGCCCAGATACGCAGTATTTT CASSPQTGGGPDTQYF
TRBJ2-2 TRBD2 few TRBV5-1 TGCGCCAGCAGCTTGAGACTAGCGGGGGGCACCGGGGAGCTGTTTTTT CASSLRLAGGTGELFF
TRBJ2-1 TRBD2 - TRBV12-3/TRBV12-4 TGTGCCAGCAGTTCACGACTAGCGGGAGGGTCCTACAATGAGCAGTTCTTC CASSSRLAGGSYNEQFF
TRBJ1-1 - few TRBV12-3/TRBV12-4 TGTGCCAGCAGCCTTCTGGCCCCCCCTCGAGCTTTCTTT CASSLLAPPRAFF
TRBJ1-2 - - TRBV18 TGTGCCAGCTCACACCGGGCCCTAACCTCTAACTATGGCTACACCTTC CASSHRALTSNYGYTF
TRBJ1-1 - few TRBV19 TGTGCCAGTCGACTCGACAGGACCACTGAAGCTTTCTTT CASRLDRTTEAFF
TRBJ2-1 - - TRBV7-8 TGTGCCAGCAGCGCCCCCCCCCTCGACAATGAGCAGTTCTTC CASSAPPLDNEQFF
TRBJ2-1 - few TRBV7-9 TGTGCCAGCAGAGGAGTTAATGAGCAGTTCTTC CASRGVNEQFF
TRBJ2-2 - - TRBV12-3/TRBV12-4 TGTGCCAGCAGCCCTACCATCCCCGGGGAGCTGTTTTTT CASSPTIPGELFF
TRBJ2-1 TRBD2 few TRBV7-9 TGTGCCAGCAGCTCAATAGCGGGAGGGAATGAGCAGTTCTTC CASSSIAGGNEQFF
TRBJ1-5 - - TRBV4-1 TGCGCCAGCAGCCAATGGGTTGGTCAGCCCCAGCATTTT CASSQWVGQPQHF
TRBJ2-7 TRBD1 - TRBV7-9 TGTGCCAGCAGCCCGCCCTTACAGGGGACCTCCTACGAGCAGTACTTC CASSPPLQGTSYEQYF
TRBJ2-5 TRBD2 few TRBV7-9 TGTGCCAGCAGCTTAATTACCGGACTAGCGGGGGCTAGTCAAGAGACCCAGTACTTC CASSLITGLAGASQETQYF
TRBJ1-1 TRBD1 - TRBV7-6 TGTGCCAGCAGCTCGGGACAGGGGATGAACACTGAAGCTTTCTTT CASSSGQGMNTEAFF
TRBJ2-5 - - TRBV29-1 TGCAGCGTTGAAGGTCCAGGGAACGGAGAGACCCAGTACTTC CSVEGPGNGETQYF
TRBJ2-7 - - TRBV5-1 TGCGCCAGCAGCGCCGGCAGGGTATCCTACGAGCAGTACTTC CASSAGRVSYEQYF
TRBJ2-5 - - TRBV6-1 TGTGCCAGCAGGGAAGAGACCCAGTACTTC CASREETQYF
TRBJ2-1 TRBD2 - TRBV28 TGTGCCAGCAGTTTTCATGATAGCGGGAGGGCCTCGAATGAGCAGTTCTTC CASSFHDSGRASNEQFF
TRBJ1-1 - - TRBV7-9 TGTGCCAGCAGCTTAGCCGGCAGTGAAGCTTTCTTT CASSLAGSEAFF
TRBJ2-3 TRBD2 once TRBV9 TGTGCCAGCAGCGTGGCAACTAGCGGGAGGGCCGGGGATACGCAGTATTTT CASSVATSGRAGDTQYF
TRBJ2-7 - - TRBV6-5 TGTGCCAGCAGTTACGGTCTTTGGAGGGCCCCCTACGAGCAGTACTTC CASSYGLWRAPYEQYF
TRBJ1-5 - - TRBV6-5 TGTGCCAGCAGCCTCGGCGGGCTCAGCAATCAGCCCCAGCATTTT CASSLGGLSNQPQHF
TRBJ1-5 - few TRBV6-5 TGTGCCAGCAGTTCGACATTTACCAGCAATCAGCCCCAGCATTTT CASSSTFTSNQPQHF
TRBJ2-7 - - TRBV19 TGTGCCAGTAGTAACCAGGAATACTACGAGCAGTACTTC CASSNQEYYEQYF
TRBJ1-2 - - TRBV15 TGTGCCACCAGCAGAGATGGGGTGGCAGGGCCGAATGGCTACACCTTC CATSRDGVAGPNGYTF
TRBJ1-2 - once TRBV29-1 TGCAGCGTTGAAGCAAGACCCGTCGGCTACACATTC CSVEARPVGYTF
TRBJ2-5 - few TRBV18 TGTGCCAGCTCACCATTGGGGCGACAAGAGACCCAGTACTTC CASSPLGRQETQYF
TRBJ1-1 - few TRBV11-3 TGTGCCAGCAGCTTCCCGACAGCTGAAGCTTTCTTT CASSFPTAEAFF
TRBJ2-5 - few TRBV27 TGTGCCAGCAGTTCCCGAGTCCCCGGGGGTGAGACCCAGTACTTC CASSSRVPGGETQYF
TRBJ1-1 TRBD1 - TRBV4-2 TGTGCCAGCAGCCATGACGAGGACAGGGTAGATCTGGCCACCCCTGAAGCTTTCTTT CASSHDEDRVDLATPEAFF
TRBJ2-4 TRBD1 few TRBV30 TGTGCCTGGAGTGACAGGGGAGACATTCAGTACTTC CAWSDRGDIQYF